Shown below are 5 T cell receptor beta chains from a single sample sequenced in a study of cytomegalovirus exposure and HLA in healthy donors. The PCR was carried out with 60 Vbeta primers and 13 Jbeta primers. Clones were sequenced by immunoSEQ multiplex PCR, and TCRdb holds only the in-frame ones, with some missing. This sample has roughly 110,000 clones; 70% to 80% occur once, and the top ten carry 3.5% to 4%. The material sequenced was PBMCs. These receptors originate from a man aged 55 to 70 in good health and CMV-seronegative.

The genes are TRBV6-1 and TRBJ2-1; 10 bases line up with TRBD2. The CDR3 contains 15 residues. V shed 10 bases, J shed 1 base, and the junction held 7 bases outside the gene matches. Germline V gives CDR1 MNHNS, CDR2 SASEGT. In DNA, the CDR3 is TGTGCCACCGGGAAGCGGGGGGGATCCTACAATGAGCAGTTCTTC. It translates to CATGKRGGSYNEQFF.

The chain is built from TRBV6-5 and TRBJ2-2; D is possibly TRBD2 (6 bases). The V end lost 0 bases, the J end lost 5 bases, and 10 bases lay between the germline ends. This CDR3 is built from 15 residues. Germline CDR1 is MNHEY and CDR2 is SVGAGI. The DNA of the CDR3 is TGTGCCAGCAGTTACTCACCAGGGAGGACCGGGGAGCTGTTTTTT. Its protein is CASSYSPGRTGELFF.

This chain connects TRBV18 to TRBJ2-3; 11 positions agree with TRBD2. The CDR3 is made up of 17 amino acids. The germline V gene has CDR1 KGHSH and CDR2 LQKENI. V was pared by 4 bases and J by 3 bases, with 9 bases of the junction left unmatched. The CDR3 coding sequence is TGTGCCAGCTCACGAAGTACTAGCGGGGGTAAGACAGATACGCAGTATTTT. Translation: CASSRSTSGGKTDTQYF.

CDR3 nucleotide sequence: TGTGCCAGCAGACCCCAGGGGGCCTCTGGAAACACCATATATTTT. Its protein product is CASRPQGASGNTIYF. The chain joins TRBV28 to TRBJ1-3; 8 nucleotides align to TRBD1. Trimming cost V 6 bases and J 0 bases; bases outside gene matches: 4. This CDR3 region has 15 residues. Per the germline V gene, CDR1 is MDHEN and CDR2 is SYDVKM.

A remark on this clone: This sample also contains other DNA sequences that code for the same CDR3. The V call is TRBV7-2, the J call TRBJ1-1; D call uncertain. The CDR3 length is 13 residues. Germline V gives CDR1 SGHTA, CDR2 FQGNSA. V gave up 1 base and J gave up 1 base, with 4 bases separating them. CDR3 bases: TGTGCCAGCAGCTTAGGTCAGAACACTGAAGCTTTCTTT. Its translation: CASSLGQNTEAFF.